This TCR beta chain emerged from a study of early T cells in non-severe SARS-CoV-2 infection. Whole-study context: Chains were not paired, and sequencing was done on bulk RNA from unsorted whole blood.

Study results and caveats: The VDJdb matching leaned toward anti-spike CD8 responses and overlooked private and CD4 specificities.

With 4 bases clipped from V and 6 bases from J, the junction kept 18 bases outside the gene matches. Looked up from germline, CDR1 is LNHDA and CDR2 is SQIVND (reference sequence). This CDR3 is built from 17 residues. Attached unique molecular identifiers marked individual cDNA molecules. TCRdb reprocessed the 5' RACE reads via MiXCR and lists one record per CDR3 protein. Here the sample spans fewer than 35,000 distinct CDR3 sequences, around 4.6% being singletons. This clonotype was counted only a few times. Its antigen is unidentified. This sequence joins TRBV19 and TRBJ2-7, with 7 bases matching TRBD1. The receptor's source is an adult who was a healthcare worker with PCR-confirmed SARS-CoV-2 infection or an uninfected control (not recorded which). Sequencing used whole blood. The CDR3 loop reads CASSTDLDRVMVCEQYF. The DNA for the CDR3 is TGTGCCAGTAGTACCGACCTTGACAGGGTTATGGTCTGCGAGCAGTACTTC.